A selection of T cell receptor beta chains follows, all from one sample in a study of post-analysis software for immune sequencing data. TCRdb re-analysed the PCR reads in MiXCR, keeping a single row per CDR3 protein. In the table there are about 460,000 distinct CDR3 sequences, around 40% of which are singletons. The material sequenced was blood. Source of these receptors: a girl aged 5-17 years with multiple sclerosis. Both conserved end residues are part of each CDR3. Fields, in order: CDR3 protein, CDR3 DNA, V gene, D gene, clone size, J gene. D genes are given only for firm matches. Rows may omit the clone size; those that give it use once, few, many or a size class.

CASTSPGETQYF,TGTGCCAGCACCTCCCCCGGGGAGACCCAGTACTTC,TRBV6-2/TRBV6-3,-,-,TRBJ2-5
CASSSRPGQGYEQYF,TGCGCCAGCAGCTCGAGACCGGGACAGGGCTACGAGCAGTACTTC,TRBV4-3,TRBD1,few,TRBJ2-7
CASSLLLAGGVTGELFF,TGCGCCAGCAGCTTGCTCCTAGCGGGTGGAGTCACCGGGGAGCTGTTTTTT,TRBV5-1,TRBD2,-,TRBJ2-2
CASSLRTSGSNHEQYF,TGTGCCAGCAGCCTTCGGACTAGCGGGAGTAACCACGAGCAGTACTTC,TRBV4-2,TRBD2,-,TRBJ2-7
CASSQQPPRVAEDLPDTQYF,TGCGCCAGCAGCCAACAACCTCCTCGGGTAGCGGAAGATCTCCCAGATACGCAGTATTTT,TRBV4-3,-,-,TRBJ2-3
CASSIPAGVEPETQYF,TGTGCCAGCAGCATACCAGCGGGGGTCGAACCAGAGACCCAGTACTTC,TRBV7-8,TRBD2,-,TRBJ2-5
CASSLTGAGNEQYF,TGTGCCAGCAGTCTCACCGGGGCCGGGAACGAGCAGTACTTC,TRBV27,-,few,TRBJ2-7
CASSLTSGLAYNEQFF,TGTGCCAGCAGCTTAACCTCCGGACTAGCCTACAATGAGCAGTTCTTC,TRBV7-2,TRBD2,-,TRBJ2-1
CASSYSVQASEQYF,TGTGCCAGCAGTTACTCGGTCCAGGCCTCTGAGCAGTACTTC,TRBV6-5,-,few,TRBJ2-7
CASGQNQETQYF,TGTGCCTCGGGACAGAACCAAGAGACCCAGTACTTC,TRBV7-9,TRBD1,few,TRBJ2-5
CASSQASGLLGDTQYF,TGTGCCAGCAGCCAGGCAAGCGGCCTCCTGGGGGATACGCAGTATTTT,TRBV3-1,-,few,TRBJ2-3
CASNLRRGYEQYF,TGTGCCAGCAACTTACGCAGGGGGTACGAGCAGTACTTC,TRBV7-9,TRBD1,-,TRBJ2-7
CASSLEEREINEQFF,TGTGCCAGCAGCTTAGAGGAGCGGGAGATAAATGAGCAGTTCTTC,TRBV7-2,TRBD2,few,TRBJ2-1
CASSLGGETYEQYF,TGTGCCAGCAGTTTAGGCGGAGAAACCTACGAGCAGTACTTC,TRBV12-3/TRBV12-4,-,few,TRBJ2-7
CSAKHGSASYEQYF,TGCAGTGCTAAGCACGGGAGCGCCTCCTACGAGCAGTACTTC,TRBV20-1,-,-,TRBJ2-7
CASSQRGQGNNEKLFF,TGTGCCAGCAGCCAACGTGGACAGGGGAATAATGAAAAACTGTTTTTT,TRBV14,TRBD1,-,TRBJ1-4
CASSLGGVAYYEQYF,TGCGCCAGCAGCTTGGGAGGGGTAGCTTACTACGAGCAGTACTTC,TRBV5-1,-,few,TRBJ2-7
CASSVDGVAYNEQFF,TGTGCCAGCAGTGTAGACGGGGTAGCCTACAATGAGCAGTTCTTC,TRBV27,-,once,TRBJ2-1
CASSQVSGSGNYEQYF,TGTGCCAGCAGCCAAGTAAGCGGGAGTGGAAACTACGAGCAGTACTTC,TRBV4-2,TRBD2,-,TRBJ2-7
CASSYPQETQYF,TGTGCCAGCAGTTACCCCCAAGAGACCCAGTACTTC,TRBV6-2/TRBV6-3,-,few,TRBJ2-5
CASSFPRTGNSYNEQFF,TGTGCCAGCAGTTTCCCAAGGACAGGGAACTCCTACAATGAGCAGTTCTTC,TRBV28,TRBD1,few,TRBJ2-1